The subject of this entry is one T cell receptor (beta chain). The data derive from a study of Ad26.COV2.S vaccination and SARS-CoV-2 variants. The germline V gene has CDR1 ENHRY and CDR2 SYGVKD. V lost 4 bases and J 9 bases, leaving 10 bases between the germline ends. The CDR3 extends over 11 amino acids. The treatment is: about 20 received Ad26.COV2.S at low or high dose, single or two shots; roughly five received placebo; per-sample allocation not given. Material that was analyzed had been drawn on day 63 after the first vaccine or placebo injection. Assay: immunoSEQ multiplex PCR; the TCRdb copy retains only in-frame clones and omits some. The table lists around 250,000 clones, roughly 87% of them singletons.

V and J are TRBV10-3 and TRBJ2-7, with a weak D call TRBD2 (6 bases). Sequencing was performed on peripheral blood, taken in a trial of Ad26.COV2.S vaccine versus placebo. This sequence was found in a person aged 18 to 59 who received the Ad26.COV2.S COVID-19 vaccine or a placebo. CDR3 sequence (DNA): TGTGCCATCAGTGGGGGACTTCGGCAGTACTTC. Its protein product is CAISGGLRQYF.